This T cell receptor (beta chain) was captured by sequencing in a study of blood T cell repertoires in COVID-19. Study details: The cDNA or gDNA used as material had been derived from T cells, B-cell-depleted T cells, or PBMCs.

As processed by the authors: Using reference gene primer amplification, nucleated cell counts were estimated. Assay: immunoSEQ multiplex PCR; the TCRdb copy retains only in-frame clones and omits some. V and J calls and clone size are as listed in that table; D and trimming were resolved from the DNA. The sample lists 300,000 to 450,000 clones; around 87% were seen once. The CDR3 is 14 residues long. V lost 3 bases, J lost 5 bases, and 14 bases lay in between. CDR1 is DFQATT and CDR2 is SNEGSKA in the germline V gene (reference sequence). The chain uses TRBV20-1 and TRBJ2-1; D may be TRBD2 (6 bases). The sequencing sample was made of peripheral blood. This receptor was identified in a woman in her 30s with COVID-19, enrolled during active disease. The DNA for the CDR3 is TGCAGTGCTAGTGTAGTGACTAGAGACAATGAGCAGTTCTTC. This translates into CSASVVTRDNEQFF.